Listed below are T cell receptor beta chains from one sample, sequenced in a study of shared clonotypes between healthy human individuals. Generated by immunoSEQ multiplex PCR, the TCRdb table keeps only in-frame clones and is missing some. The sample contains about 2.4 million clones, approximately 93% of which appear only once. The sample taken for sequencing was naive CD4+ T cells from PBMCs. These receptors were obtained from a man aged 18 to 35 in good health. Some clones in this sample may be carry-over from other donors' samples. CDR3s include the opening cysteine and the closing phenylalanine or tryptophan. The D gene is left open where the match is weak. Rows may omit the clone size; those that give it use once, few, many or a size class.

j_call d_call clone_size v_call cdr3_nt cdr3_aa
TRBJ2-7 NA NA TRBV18 TGTGCCAGCTCACTAACCGCAATTAAGGACGAGCAGTACTTC CASSLTAIKDEQYF
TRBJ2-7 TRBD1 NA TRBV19 TGTGCCAGTAGTTCGCACAGGGGTTCCTACGAGCAGTACTTC CASSSHRGSYEQYF
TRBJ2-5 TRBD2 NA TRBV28 TGTGCCAGCAGTCGCCGACTAGCCACGGCGGAAGAGACCCAGTACTTC CASSRRLATAEETQYF
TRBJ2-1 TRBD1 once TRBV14 TGTGCCAGCAGCCCTGACAGGGGCGATGAGCAGTTCTTC CASSPDRGDEQFF
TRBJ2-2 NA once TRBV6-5 TGTGCCAGCAGTCGCGATGGGAACACCGGGGAGCTGTTTTTT CASSRDGNTGELFF
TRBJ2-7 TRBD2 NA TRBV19 TGTGCCAGTCGTAGCGGGAGGGCCGTCGACGAGCAGTACTTC CASRSGRAVDEQYF
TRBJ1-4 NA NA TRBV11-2 TGTGCCAGCAGCCCGGTACAGGTCCCAGGGGAAAAACTGTTTTTT CASSPVQVPGEKLFF
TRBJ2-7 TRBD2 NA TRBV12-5 TGTGCTAGTGGTTTGGATAATTGGAGCGGGAGGGGGTACGAGCAGTACTTC CASGLDNWSGRGYEQYF
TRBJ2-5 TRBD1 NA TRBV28 TGTGCCAGCAGTCCTCCGGGACAGGGAGGGGGAGAGACCCAGTACTTC CASSPPGQGGGETQYF
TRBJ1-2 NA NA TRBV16 TGTGCCAGCAGCCAATCCACGGTGGCCTATGGCTACACCTTC CASSQSTVAYGYTF
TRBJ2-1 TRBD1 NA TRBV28 TGTGCCAGCAGTCCGACAGGGGCCAAACCGACATTAAATGAGCAGTTCTTC CASSPTGAKPTLNEQFF
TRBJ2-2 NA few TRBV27 TGTGCCAGCAGTCCCTGGACGGACGGGGAGCTGTTTTTT CASSPWTDGELFF
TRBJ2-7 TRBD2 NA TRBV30 TGTGCCTGGAGTGGCTTAGCGGGCCGTTTCCTCGAGCAGTACTTC CAWSGLAGRFLEQYF
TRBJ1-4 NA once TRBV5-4 TGTGCCAGCAGCATCGCGGGTGATGAAAAACTGTTTTTT CASSIAGDEKLFF
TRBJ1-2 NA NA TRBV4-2 TGTGCCAGCAGCGACCAGATCCAGGGGAGGAGTGGCTACACCTTC CASSDQIQGRSGYTF